The rows below give T cell receptor beta chains drawn from one sample of a study of identical twins. TCRdb re-analysed the 5' RACE reads in MiXCR, keeping a single row per CDR3 protein. The repertoire holds 200,000 to 250,000 distinct CDR3 sequences, with roughly 13% as singletons. The same sample was also used in a study of yellow fever vaccine responses in identical twins.

Sequences were obtained from memory (CD45RO+) T cells sorted from blood. The receptors originated from a young woman in good health. CDR3s include the opening cysteine and the closing phenylalanine or tryptophan. A D gene is named only where the DNA matches it firmly. Not every row has a clone size; where given, it reads once, few, many or a size class.

d_gene	v_gene	abundance	j_gene	CDR3aa	CDR3nt
TRBD2	TRBV11-3	many	TRBJ2-1	CASSAGGRQRSYNEQFF	TGTGCCAGCAGCGCGGGGGGACGACAGCGCTCCTACAATGAGCAGTTCTTC
TRBD2	TRBV28	few	TRBJ2-4	CASSPPGGAKNIQYF	TGTGCCAGCAGCCCTCCGGGGGGGGCCAAAAACATTCAGTACTTC
TRBD2	TRBV10-3	NA	TRBJ2-6	CAISERGGGASGANVLTF	TGTGCCATCAGTGAGCGCGGGGGGGGCGCCTCTGGGGCCAACGTCCTGACTTTC
NA	TRBV3-1	few	TRBJ2-7	CASSPRTTKKTYEQYF	TGTGCCAGCAGCCCCAGGACTACCAAGAAGACCTACGAGCAGTACTTC
TRBD2	TRBV9	NA	TRBJ2-1	CASSGLAGAEQFF	TGTGCCAGCAGCGGACTAGCGGGGGCGGAGCAGTTCTTC
NA	TRBV7-3	NA	TRBJ1-1	CASSPGPNTEAFF	TGTGCCAGCAGCCCGGGCCCGAACACTGAAGCTTTCTTT
NA	TRBV12-3/TRBV12-4	many	TRBJ2-3	CASSLNSKQTDTQYF	TGTGCCAGCAGTTTAAATTCGAAACAAACAGATACGCAGTATTTT
NA	TRBV3-1	NA	TRBJ2-2	CASSQPGVRGELFF	TGTGCCAGCAGCCAACCAGGGGTTAGGGGGGAGCTGTTTTTT
TRBD1	TRBV2	few	TRBJ2-7	CASRYGTEKDEQYF	TGTGCCAGCAGATACGGGACAGAAAAGGACGAGCAGTACTTC
NA	TRBV9	NA	TRBJ1-2	CASSMGNYGYTF	TGTGCCAGCAGCATGGGGAACTATGGCTACACCTTC
NA	TRBV6-4	many	TRBJ2-2	CASSAVQGNTGELFF	TGTGCCAGCAGTGCCGTACAGGGGAACACCGGGGAGCTGTTTTTT
NA	TRBV7-9	NA	TRBJ2-5	CASSLKSETQYF	TGTGCCAGCAGCTTGAAATCAGAGACCCAGTACTTC
NA	TRBV29-1	many	TRBJ1-1	CSVGVERRGAFF	TGCAGCGTTGGCGTGGAGAGGAGGGGAGCTTTCTTT
NA	TRBV7-9	few	TRBJ1-4	CASSIYRETNEKLFF	TGTGCCAGCAGCATATACAGGGAGACTAATGAAAAACTGTTTTTT
NA	TRBV10-3	NA	TRBJ2-1	CAIARNGNEQFF	TGTGCCATCGCTAGGAACGGCAATGAGCAGTTCTTC
NA	TRBV18	few	TRBJ2-6	CASSPPQGGTNVLTF	TGTGCCAGCTCACCTCCCCAGGGGGGGACCAACGTCCTGACTTTC
TRBD1	TRBV6-5	NA	TRBJ2-7	CASSYSGTGLNEQYF	TGTGCCAGCAGTTACTCCGGGACAGGGTTGAACGAGCAGTACTTC
NA	TRBV29-1	NA	TRBJ2-5	CSVVWSAETQYF	TGCAGCGTTGTGTGGTCGGCGGAGACCCAGTACTTC
TRBD2	TRBV7-2	few	TRBJ2-7	CASSLQTSGVYEQYF	TGTGCCAGCAGCTTACAGACTAGCGGGGTGTACGAGCAGTACTTC
TRBD1	TRBV12-3/TRBV12-4	few	TRBJ1-5	CASSPGTGGLSNQPQHF	TGTGCCAGCAGCCCCGGGACAGGGGGCCTGAGCAATCAGCCCCAGCATTTT
NA	TRBV7-2	NA	TRBJ1-1	CASSLALGMFEAFF	TGTGCCAGCAGCTTAGCTTTGGGAATGTTTGAAGCTTTCTTT
NA	TRBV9	NA	TRBJ2-2	CASSVGQRGRTGELFF	TGTGCCAGCAGCGTAGGGCAAAGGGGAAGAACCGGGGAGCTGTTTTTT
TRBD1	TRBV20-1	few	TRBJ2-7	CSASYRGLHEQYF	TGCAGTGCTAGTTACAGGGGGCTCCACGAGCAGTACTTC
TRBD2	TRBV6-4	few	TRBJ2-1	CASSDSSGAGGYNEQFF	TGTGCCAGCAGTGACTCTTCGGGGGCGGGAGGCTACAATGAGCAGTTCTTC